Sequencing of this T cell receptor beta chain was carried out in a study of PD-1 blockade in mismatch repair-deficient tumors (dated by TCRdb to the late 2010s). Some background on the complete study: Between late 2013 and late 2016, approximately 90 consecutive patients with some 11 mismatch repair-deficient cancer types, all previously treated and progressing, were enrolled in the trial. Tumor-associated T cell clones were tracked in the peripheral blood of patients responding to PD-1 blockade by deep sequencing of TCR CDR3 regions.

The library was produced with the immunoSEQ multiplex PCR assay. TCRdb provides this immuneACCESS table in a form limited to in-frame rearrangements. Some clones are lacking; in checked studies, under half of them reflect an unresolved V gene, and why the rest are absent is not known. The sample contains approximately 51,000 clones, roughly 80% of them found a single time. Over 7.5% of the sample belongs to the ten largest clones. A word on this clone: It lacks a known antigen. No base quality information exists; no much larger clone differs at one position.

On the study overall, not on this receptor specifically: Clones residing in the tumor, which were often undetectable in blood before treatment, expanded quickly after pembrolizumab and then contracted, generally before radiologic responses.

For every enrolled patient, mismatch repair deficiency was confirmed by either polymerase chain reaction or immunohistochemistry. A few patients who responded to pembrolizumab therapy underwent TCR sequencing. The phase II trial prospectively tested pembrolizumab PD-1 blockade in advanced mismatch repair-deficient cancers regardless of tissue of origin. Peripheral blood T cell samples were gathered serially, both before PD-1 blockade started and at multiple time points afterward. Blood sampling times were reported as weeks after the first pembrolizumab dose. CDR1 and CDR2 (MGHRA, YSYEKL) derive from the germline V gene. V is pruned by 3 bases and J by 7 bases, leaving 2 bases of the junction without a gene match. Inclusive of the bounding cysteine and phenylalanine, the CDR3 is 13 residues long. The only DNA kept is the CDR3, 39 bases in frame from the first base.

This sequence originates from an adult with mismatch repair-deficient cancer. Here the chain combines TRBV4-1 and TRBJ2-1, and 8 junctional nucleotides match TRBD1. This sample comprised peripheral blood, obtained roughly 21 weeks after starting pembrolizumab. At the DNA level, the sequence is TGCGCCAGCAGCCAGACAGGGGTAAATGAGCAGTTCTTC. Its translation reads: CASSQTGVNEQFF.